This TCR beta chain originates from a study of glioma-infiltrating T cells after dendritic cell vaccination. Sequencing used immunoSEQ multiplex PCR; TCRdb keeps in-frame clones, though not all of them. The sample records about 73,000 clones, roughly 82% being singletons. V gave up 4 bases and J gave up 0 bases; unmatched junction bases: 6. Looked up from germline, CDR1 is SGHRS and CDR2 is YFSETQ. The CDR3 covers 17 residues. The V and J genes are TRBV5-1 and TRBJ2-6; TRBD1 aligns across 8 bases. Sequences were derived from blood, sampled before dendritic cell vaccination. This TCR came from a human donor with glioblastoma. In DNA form, the CDR3 reads TGCGCCAGCAGCGGCCGGGACAGGAACTCTGGGGCCAACGTCCTGACTTTC. This gives the protein CASSGRDRNSGANVLTF.